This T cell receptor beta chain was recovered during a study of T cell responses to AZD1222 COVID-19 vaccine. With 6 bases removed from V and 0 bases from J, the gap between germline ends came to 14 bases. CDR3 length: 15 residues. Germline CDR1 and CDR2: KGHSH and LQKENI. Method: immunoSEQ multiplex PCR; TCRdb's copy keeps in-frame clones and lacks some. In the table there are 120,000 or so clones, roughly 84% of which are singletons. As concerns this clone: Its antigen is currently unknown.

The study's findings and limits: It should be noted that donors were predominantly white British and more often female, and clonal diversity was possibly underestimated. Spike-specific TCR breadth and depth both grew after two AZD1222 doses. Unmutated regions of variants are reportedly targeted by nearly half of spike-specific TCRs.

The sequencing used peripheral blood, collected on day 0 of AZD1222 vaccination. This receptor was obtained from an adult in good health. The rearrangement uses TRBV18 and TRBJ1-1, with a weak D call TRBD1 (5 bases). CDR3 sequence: CASSPNGGMNTEAFF. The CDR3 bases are TGTGCCAGCTCGCCGAATGGGGGAATGAACACTGAAGCTTTCTTT.